Listed here are 7 T cell receptor beta chains from one sample, sequenced in a study of CD8 T cells in ankylosing spondylitis. TCRdb processed the 5' RACE reads anew with MiXCR; each CDR3 protein has one entry. The sample has around 330,000 distinct CDR3 sequences; roughly 10% are singletons. What was sequenced was blood, either unsorted or a sorted T cell fraction (not recorded which). These TCRs come from a female donor with ankylosing spondylitis or in good health (not recorded which).

This sequence joins TRBV5-1 and TRBJ2-7, with D perhaps TRBD2 (5 bases). The CDR3 extends over 16 amino acids. V shed 4 bases and J shed 3 bases, with 20 bases lying between them. Looked up from germline, CDR1 is SGHRS and CDR2 is YFSETQ. The CDR3 sequence is CASSLGGLVVFYEQYF. In nucleotides, the CDR3 is TGCGCCAGCAGCCTCGGCGGGCTAGTCGTTTTCTACGAGCAGTACTTC.

The chain has TRBV20-1 and TRBJ1-2, with 11 bases fitting TRBD1. CDR1 is DFQATT and CDR2 is SNEGSKA in the germline V gene (reference sequence). CDR3 length equals 13 residues. J was trimmed by 3 bases and V by 6 bases; bases with no gene match: 3. The CDR3 nucleotides read TGCAGTGCATGGGACAGGGGGGACTATGGCTACACCTTC. This gives the protein CSAWDRGDYGYTF.

This clonotype occurred a few times. The rearrangement links TRBV28 to TRBJ2-4, with unresolved D. Germline lookup yields CDR1 MDHEN and CDR2 SYDVKM. V lost 5 bases to trimming and J lost 1 base, with 9 bases between them. This CDR3 has 14 residues. CDR3 region: CASSTPAAKNIQYF. The CDR3, as DNA: TGTGCCAGCAGTACCCCAGCCGCCAAAAACATTCAGTACTTC.

This clonotype was recorded at least ten times. The V gene is TRBV5-1, the J gene TRBJ1-4; D is possibly TRBD1 (5 bases). V was pared by 1 base and J by 0 bases, with 10 bases between. Germline CDR1 is SGHRS and CDR2 is YFSETQ. The length of the CDR3 is 16 residues. The CDR3 nucleotides are TGCGCCAGCAGCTTGCAGGGAGGAGCAACTAATGAAAAACTGTTTTTT. It encodes CASSLQGGATNEKLFF.

In its sample, this clonotype was seen a few times. The genes are TRBV5-4 and TRBJ1-1, with 7 bases aligning to TRBD1. CDR3 size: 14 residues. The germline V gene has CDR1 SGHNT and CDR2 YYREEE (reference sequence). The J segment lost 11 bases and the V segment lost 4 bases, leaving 14 bases of the junction unmatched. CDR3 DNA sequence: TGTGCCAGCAGCACGGGACAGCGAACTGTGGGCGCTTTCTTT. This gives the protein CASSTGQRTVGAFF.

This clonotype occurred many times. V is TRBV5-1 and J is TRBJ2-7, with TRBD1 matching over 9 bases. Trimming cost V 2 bases and J 4 bases; bases outside gene matches: 7. In germline, CDR1 is SGHRS, CDR2 YFSETQ. The CDR3 extends over 15 amino acids. The CDR3, as DNA: TGCGCCAGCAGCTTACAGGGGGCTCTCTCTTACGAGCAGTACTTC. Protein sequence: CASSLQGALSYEQYF.

This clonotype showed up many times. This chain connects TRBV5-1 to TRBJ2-1; the match to TRBD1 covers 7 bases. Germline loops: CDR1 SGHRS, CDR2 YFSETQ. The trim removed 4 bases at V and 4 bases at J, leaving 11 bases unmatched. This CDR3 has 16 amino acids. CDR3 in amino acids: CASSLNPGGAYNEQFF. CDR3 coding DNA: TGCGCCAGCAGCCTCAATCCAGGGGGTGCATACAATGAGCAGTTCTTC. Full variable domain (rest looked up from reference TRBV5-1 and TRBJ2-1): KAGVTQTPRYLIKTRGQQVTLSCSPISGHRSVSWYQQTPGQGLQFLFEYFSETQRNKGNFPGRFSGRQFSNSRSEMNVSTLELGDSALYLCASSLNPGGAYNEQFFGPGTRLTVL.